This entry features one T cell receptor beta chain sequence. V shed 4 bases and J 3 bases; nucleotides not matched to a gene: 3. From germline, CDR1 is LNHDA and CDR2 SQIVND (reference sequence). This CDR3 has 13 amino acids. Method: immunoSEQ multiplex PCR; TCRdb's copy keeps in-frame clones and lacks some. The sample gives about 140,000 clones, roughly nine tenths of which show up once; 8.5% to 9.5% is in the top ten. This record belongs to a study of control samples from healthy donors and cancer patients. V gene TRBV19 combines with J gene TRBJ2-7, with 7 bases aligning to TRBD2. The sequence was obtained from a woman in her 30s in good health. The material sequenced was blood. DNA for the CDR3: TGTGCCAGTAGTACCGGACTAGACTACGAGCAGTACTTC. Its translation: CASSTGLDYEQYF.